This TCR beta chain comes out of a study of blood T cells in healthy people across ages (dated by TCRdb to the mid-2010s). Background on the whole study: In model experiments, template switching captured roughly one uniquely barcoded TCR beta cDNA molecule for every two T cells. For two donors (one aged 18 to 29 and one aged 80 or older), the study analyzed two additional independent replicas of 1 million unique cDNA reads from the same blood draw. Age-related changes in TCR beta repertoire diversity were measured in the study by deep sequencing normalized with unique cDNA molecular identifiers. The donors were split into four age groups: young (average 16 years), middle-aged (around 37), aged (roughly 68) and long-lived (about 74). Donors of different ages were randomly distributed across sequencing lanes to avoid experimental bias.

The library was obtained by 5' RACE. The sequencer listed for this sample is Illumina HiSeq 2500. A second roughly 7 to 11 cycle PCR used a sample-barcoded 5' primer and a J-beta primer mix. Each TCR beta cDNA molecule received a unique molecular identifier from a template-switch 5' adaptor carrying 12 random nucleotides. Each sample yielded at least 3 million CDR3-containing paired-end reads. First-strand cDNA synthesis was performed from all RNA using the Mint cDNA synthesis kit, with priming by a TRBC-specific oligonucleotide. Following uracil-DNA glycosylase treatment, a first 18-cycle PCR with universal primers M1SS and BC2_uni_R was performed on all cDNA. In the original analysis: For normalization, 1 million high-quality reads, each with a distinct molecular identifier, were randomly selected from each sample. Reads sharing molecular identifiers were discarded rather than binned into consensus sequences. MiTCR, run with a Q25 quality threshold and the strictest error-elimination algorithm, handled CDR3 identification, clonotype clustering and error correction. Lower-bound total TCR beta diversity was estimated with a nonparametric unseen species model using Euler transformation. Starting from the raw public reads, TCRdb applied fastp trimming at Q25, assembled clones with MiXCR and retained in-frame beta chains. Rows with one shared CDR3 protein collapse into an entry with the most common genes and DNA. TCRdb's processing, not the authors' own work, is the source of the V and J calls. In all, the sample holds more than 700,000 distinct CDR3 sequences, and more than 35% of those were seen once. The ten largest clones add up to around 18% of the sample.

Beyond this particular receptor, the publication reports: Because profiling used bulk unsorted PBMCs, naive and antigen-experienced compartments could not be compared conclusively. Donor CMV infection status was unknown, potentially confounding age-related changes in expanded clonotypes. As age increased, observed TCR beta diversity per million T cells dropped in a roughly linear way, and a significant reduction was already evident by age about 40. Estimates of total diversity based on one million sequenced T cells were considered lower bounds and underestimates. Compared with the aged group, the long-lived group had more naive CD4+ T cells, fewer expanded clones and increased TCR diversity, suggesting age selection. Observed TCR beta diversity correlated strongly with the percentage of naive T cells measured by flow cytometry.

Donors were around 37 systemically healthy Caucasian individuals from Russia aged roughly 6 to 90 years. Each donor gave around 9.5 milliliters of peripheral blood, collected into EDTA-treated Vacutainer tubes. PBMCs were isolated by Ficoll-Paque density-gradient centrifugation, with at least 6 million obtained per sample. Trizol reagent was used to extract total RNA from the PBMCs, yielding at least 5.5 micrograms per sample. For every donor, flow cytometry on a PBMC aliquot measured the percentage of naive CD45RAhigh/CD27high T cells. As concerns this clonotype: No antigen is known for it. It has no much larger one-base neighbor in the sample; base qualities were not kept.

The germline V gene encodes CDR1 SNHLY and CDR2 FYNNEI. V is cut back by 4 bases and J by 4 bases, with 4 bases in the junction unmatched. The cysteine opens and the phenylalanine closes a CDR3 of 15 amino acids. Left in the record is the CDR3 DNA by itself, 45 bases read in frame from the first base. The sample taken for sequencing was blood. The V and J segments used are TRBV2 and TRBJ2-3, and TRBD2 aligns with 11 junction nucleotides. This receptor was obtained from a man older than 75 in good health. The CDR3 here reads CASSVLAGGSDTQYF. The nucleotides are TGTGCCAGCAGTGTATTAGCGGGAGGGTCAGATACGCAGTATTTT.